The clone carrying this T cell receptor beta chain showed up just once. These data belong to a study of CDR3 diversity in severe acne. TCRdb itself ran the PCR reads through MiXCR, one entry per CDR3 protein. The data show more than 80,000 distinct CDR3 sequences, with around 47% seen just once and approximately 10% held by the top ten. This CDR3 is 12 amino acids long. V shed 6 bases and J shed 8 bases, with 11 bases lying between them. Germline loops: CDR1 SGHVS, CDR2 FNYEAQ. The sequenced material came from blood. The V call is TRBV7-6, the J call TRBJ2-1; D may be TRBD2 (6 bases). This TCR was sampled from a male donor with severe acne vulgaris. For the CDR3, the DNA is TGTGCCAGCAGTACAACTAGCTATGAGCAGTTCTTC. Residues: CASSTTSYEQFF.